This TCR beta chain was recovered during a study of blood T cell repertoires in COVID-19 (dated by TCRdb to 2018 to 2021). In the study overall: Samples from collaborators originated in the United States, Italy and Spain and spanned both the acute and convalescent phases of COVID-19. The samples were drawn from two sources: the first 160 participants of the ongoing ImmuneRACE study, and 1,254 subjects contributed by 6 global collaborators. Where available, HLA class I and class II types were taken from metadata supplied by the sample provider and were not determined by assay-based typing. The prospective study material was composed of cDNA or gDNA derived from T cells, B-cell-depleted T cells, or PBMCs. Subjects who had been exposed to COVID-19, were actively infected with it, or had recovered from it provided the deeply sampled blood TCRbeta repertoires that made up the dataset. The repertoires were released in a freely available public database intended as a resource for research on the immune response to SARS-CoV-2. Sample metadata almost always included a de-identified subject ID, COVID-19 status, age in years and sex.

The immunoSEQ Assay, a bias-controlled multiplex PCR, was used to amplify TCRbeta CDR3 regions from genomic DNA. As for the authors' bioinformatics: Within the assay, amplification of reference gene primers was used to estimate how many nucleated cells each sample contained. To quantify the absolute abundance of each unique TCRbeta CDR3 rearrangement, sequence reads were collapsed and filtered. For each sample, productive Simpson clonality was calculated by taking the square root of Simpson's diversity index across productive rearrangements. Held by TCRdb, this immuneACCESS table contains in-frame sequences only and omits some clones. Under half of the omission traces to an unresolved V gene where checked; the cause of the rest is unknown. V, J and clone size are taken as reported in that table, and D and trimming were inferred from the DNA itself. The sample includes roughly 330,000 clones, with around 87% observed a single time. The leading ten clones occupy about 5.7% of the sample.

This clone was recorded once. The specificity of this receptor is unknown. Base qualities were left out, and no much larger clone turns up one base away. The CDR3 contains 15 residues, cysteine and phenylalanine counted. The retained sequence is limited to the CDR3, 45 bases, with the frame set at the first base. The germline V end is reduced by 3 bases and the J end by 6 bases; junction bases left unmatched: 4. The CDR1 and CDR2 encoded by the germline V gene (reference sequence) are WNHNN and SYGVQD. Enrolling through a virtual design, the prospective study's participants ranged in age from roughly 18 to 89 years and lived across more than 20 United States geographic areas. To assign participants to cohorts, the prospective study relied on clinical history that participants themselves reported in a screening survey and a study questionnaire. For ImmuneRACE Cohort 3, a participant was defined as recovered based on two consecutive negative NP/OP PCR tests, clearance by a healthcare professional, or resolution of symptoms. Each participant in the prospective study had whole blood, serum and a nasopharyngeal or oropharyngeal swab collected by mobile phlebotomists. Participants in the prospective study had the option to provide additional blood draws and questionnaires over an approximately 2-month period. Blood samples from the prospective study were shipped frozen or at room temperature prior to DNA extraction.

Results the study describes overall, beyond this receptor: The amount of clinical and demographic metadata varied by source and participant and was provided uncurated.

The sequence was collected from a woman in her twenties or thirties who had recovered from COVID-19. The sample taken for sequencing was PBMCs or T cells enriched from blood (not recorded which). The rearrangement joined TRBV10-1 to TRBJ1-6, with 8 junctional bases fitting TRBD1. The nucleotide sequence reads as follows: TGCGCCAGCAGTGAAGGGACAGGATCTAATTCACCCCTCCACTTT. Its coded protein is CASSEGTGSNSPLHF.